This T cell receptor beta chain was retrieved from a study of T cell responses to AZD1222 COVID-19 vaccine. On this clone itself: Antigen: not known.

Repertoires were generated with immunoSEQ multiplex PCR, while TCRdb's copy carries only in-frame clones and drops some. Seen here are approximately 13,000 clones, under 85% observed once, and the top ten hold 30% to 40%. Germline V CDR1 and CDR2: LNHDA, SQIVND (reference sequence). The CDR3 extends over 17 amino acids. V shed 7 bases, J shed 7 bases, and the junction held 15 bases outside the gene matches. Study-wide results and caveats: Recipients of two AZD1222 doses showed rising Spike-specific TCR breadth and depth. The reported proportion of spike-specific TCRs targeting unmutated variant regions was nearly half.

The chain couples TRBV19 to TRBJ2-1, with TRBD2 identical over 11 bases. This material consisted of peripheral blood, taken 28 days after the second AZD1222 dose. The TCR sequence derives from an adult who received the AZD1222 COVID-19 vaccine. The DNA of the CDR3 is TGTGCCAGTACCTCCGCAGCGATAGCGGGAGGGCGGAATGAGCAGTTCTTC. This encodes CASTSAAIAGGRNEQFF.